This T cell receptor beta chain was captured in a study of shared clonotypes between healthy human individuals. Naive CD8 cells comprised CD45RO-negative, CCR7-positively selected cells, excluding terminally differentiated effector memory CD45RA+ cells. The protocol was immunoSEQ multiplex PCR, while the TCRdb copy is restricted to in-frame clones and leaves out a portion. The sample consists of millions of clones, about 95% of them appearing once. CDR3 length: 8 amino acids. The germline V gene has CDR1 SGHTS and CDR2 YDEGEE. V was trimmed by 9 bases and J by 2 bases, leaving 0 bases between them. This clonotype was sampled from a man younger than 35 in good health. The sample was naive CD8+ T cells sorted from blood. The V call is TRBV5-8, the J call TRBJ2-7; D is undetermined. CDR3 bases: TGTGCCACCTACGAGCAGTACTTC. Amino acids: CATYEQYF.